Below, one T cell receptor beta chain is given with its context. Germline V gene data show CDR1 as SGHRS and CDR2 as YFSETQ. The CDR3 is 16 amino acids. V gave up 3 bases and J gave up 0 bases; unmatched junction bases: 6. Original analysis: The assay estimated nucleated cells by amplifying reference gene primers. Using immunoSEQ multiplex PCR, the repertoire was profiled, and TCRdb retains in-frame clones only, with some absent. That table furnishes V, J and clone size, whereas the DNA furnished D and trimming. The table has fewer than 300,000 clones, 83% seen once. The data belong to a study of blood T cell repertoires in COVID-19. Study as a whole: Whether acute or convalescent, the COVID-19 samples came from the United States, Italy and Spain.

The TCR originated in an elderly man with acute or convalescent COVID-19. The chain recombines TRBV5-1 with TRBJ2-1, with 7 bases that match TRBD2. The sequenced material came from peripheral blood. The CDR3 spells CASSSSGPSSYNEQFF. In nucleotides, the CDR3 is TGCGCCAGCAGCTCTAGCGGACCAAGCTCCTACAATGAGCAGTTCTTC.